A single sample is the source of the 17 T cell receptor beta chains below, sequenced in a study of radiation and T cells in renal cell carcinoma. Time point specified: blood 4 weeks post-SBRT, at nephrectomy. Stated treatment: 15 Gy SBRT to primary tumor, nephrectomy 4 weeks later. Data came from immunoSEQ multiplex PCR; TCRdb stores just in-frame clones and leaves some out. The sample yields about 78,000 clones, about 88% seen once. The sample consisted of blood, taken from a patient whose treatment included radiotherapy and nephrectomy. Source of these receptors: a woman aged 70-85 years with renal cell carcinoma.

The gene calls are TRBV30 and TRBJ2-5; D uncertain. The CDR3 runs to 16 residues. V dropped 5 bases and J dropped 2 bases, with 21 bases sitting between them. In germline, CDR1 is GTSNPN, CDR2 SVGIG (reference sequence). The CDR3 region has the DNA TGTGCCTGGGGACGAGCGTGGGATTTGGGGCAAGAGACCCAGTACTTC. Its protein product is CAWGRAWDLGQETQYF.

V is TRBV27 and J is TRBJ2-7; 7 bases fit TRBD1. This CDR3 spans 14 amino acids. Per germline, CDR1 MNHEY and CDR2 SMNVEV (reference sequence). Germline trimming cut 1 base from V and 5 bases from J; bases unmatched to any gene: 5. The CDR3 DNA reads TGTGCCAGCAGTTTATGGGACAGCGTCAACGAGCAGTACTTC. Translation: CASSLWDSVNEQYF.

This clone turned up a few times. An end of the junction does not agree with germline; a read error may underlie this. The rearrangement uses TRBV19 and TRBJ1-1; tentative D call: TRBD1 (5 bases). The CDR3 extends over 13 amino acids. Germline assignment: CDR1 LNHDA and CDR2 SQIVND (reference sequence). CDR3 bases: TGTGCCAGTAGTATACTTGGGGCCACTGACGCTTTCTTT. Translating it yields CASSILGATDAFF.

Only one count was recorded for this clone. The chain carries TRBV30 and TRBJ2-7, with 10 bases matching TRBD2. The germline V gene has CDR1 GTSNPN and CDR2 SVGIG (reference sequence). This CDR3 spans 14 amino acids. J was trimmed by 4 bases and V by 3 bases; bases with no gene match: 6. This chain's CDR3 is CAWRGGLAAYEQYF. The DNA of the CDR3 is TGTGCCTGGAGGGGCGGACTAGCGGCTTACGAGCAGTACTTC. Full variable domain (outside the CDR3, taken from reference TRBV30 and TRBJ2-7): SQTIHQWPATLVQPVGSPLSLECTVEGTSNPNLYWYRQAAGRGLQLLFYSVGIGQISSEVPQNLSASRPQDRQFILSSKKLLLSDSGFYLCAWRGGLAAYEQYFGPGTRLTVT.

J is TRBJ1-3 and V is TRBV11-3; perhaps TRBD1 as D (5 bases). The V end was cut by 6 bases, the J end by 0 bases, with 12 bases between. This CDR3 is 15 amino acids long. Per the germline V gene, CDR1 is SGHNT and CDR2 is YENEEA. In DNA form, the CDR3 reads TGTGCCAGCAGGGGGGTCCAGAACTCTGGAAACACCATATATTTT. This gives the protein CASRGVQNSGNTIYF.

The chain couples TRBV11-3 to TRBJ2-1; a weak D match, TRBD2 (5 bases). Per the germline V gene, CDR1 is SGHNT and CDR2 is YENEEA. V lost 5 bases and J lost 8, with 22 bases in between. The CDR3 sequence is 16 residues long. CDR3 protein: CASSLRWQDSWDEQFF. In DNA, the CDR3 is TGTGCCAGCAGCCTACGTTGGCAGGACTCCTGGGATGAGCAGTTCTTC.

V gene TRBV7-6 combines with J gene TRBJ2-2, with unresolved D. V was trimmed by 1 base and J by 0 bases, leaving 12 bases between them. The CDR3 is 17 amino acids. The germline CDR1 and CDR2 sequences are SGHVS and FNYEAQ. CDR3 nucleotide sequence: TGTGCCAGCAGCTTAGGGTTACAGTCGGCGAACACCGGGGAGCTGTTTTTT. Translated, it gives CASSLGLQSANTGELFF.

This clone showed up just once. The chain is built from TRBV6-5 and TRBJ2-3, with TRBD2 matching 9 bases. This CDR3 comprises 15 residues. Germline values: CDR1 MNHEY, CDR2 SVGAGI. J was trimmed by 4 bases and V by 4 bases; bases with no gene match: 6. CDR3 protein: CASSFVAGEADTQYF. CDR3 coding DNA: TGTGCCAGCAGTTTCGTAGCGGGGGAGGCAGATACGCAGTATTTT.

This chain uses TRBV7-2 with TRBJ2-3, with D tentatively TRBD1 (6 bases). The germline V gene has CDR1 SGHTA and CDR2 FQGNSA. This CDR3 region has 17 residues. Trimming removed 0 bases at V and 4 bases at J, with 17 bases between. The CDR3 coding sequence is TGTGCCAGCAGCTTAGCGGGGGCTTCCAGGCCCCCAGATACGCAGTATTTT. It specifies CASSLAGASRPPDTQYF.

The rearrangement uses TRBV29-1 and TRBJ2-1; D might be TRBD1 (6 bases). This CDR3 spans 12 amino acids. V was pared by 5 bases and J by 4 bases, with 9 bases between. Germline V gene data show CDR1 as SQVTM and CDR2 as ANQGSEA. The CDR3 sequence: CSVQGSYNEQFF. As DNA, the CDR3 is TGCAGCGTTCAGGGGTCGTACAATGAGCAGTTCTTC.

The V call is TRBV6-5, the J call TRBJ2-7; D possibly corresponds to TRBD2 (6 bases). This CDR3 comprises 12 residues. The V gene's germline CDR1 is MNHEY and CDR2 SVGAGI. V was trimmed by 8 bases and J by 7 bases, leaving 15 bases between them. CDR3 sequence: CASGGIPGEQYF. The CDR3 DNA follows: TGTGCCAGCGGGGGGATTCCGGGGGAGCAGTACTTC.

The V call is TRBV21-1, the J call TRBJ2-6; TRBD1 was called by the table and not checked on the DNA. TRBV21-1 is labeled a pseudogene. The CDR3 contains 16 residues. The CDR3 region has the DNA TGTGCCAGCAGCAAACAGGGAATTACTGGGGCCAACGTCCTGACTTTC. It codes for CASSKQGITGANVLTF.

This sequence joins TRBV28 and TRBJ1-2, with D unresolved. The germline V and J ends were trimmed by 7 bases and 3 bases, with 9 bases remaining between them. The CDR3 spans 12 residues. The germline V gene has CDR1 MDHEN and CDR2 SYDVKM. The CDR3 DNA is TGTGCCAGCAAGGTCACAGACTATGGCTACACCTTC. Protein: CASKVTDYGYTF.

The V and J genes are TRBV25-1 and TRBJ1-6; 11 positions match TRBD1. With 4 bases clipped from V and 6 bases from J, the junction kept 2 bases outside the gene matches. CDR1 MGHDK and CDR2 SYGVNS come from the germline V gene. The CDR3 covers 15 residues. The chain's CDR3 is CASSADRGRNSPLHF. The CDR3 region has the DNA TGTGCCAGCAGTGCGGACAGGGGGCGTAATTCACCCCTCCACTTT.

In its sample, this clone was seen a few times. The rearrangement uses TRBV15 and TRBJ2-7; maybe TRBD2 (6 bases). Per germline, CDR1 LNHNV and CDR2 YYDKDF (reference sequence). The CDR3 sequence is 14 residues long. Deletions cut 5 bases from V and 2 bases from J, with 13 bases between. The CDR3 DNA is TGTGCCACCAGCTCCGGAGGGCGGCCCTACGAGCAGTACTTC. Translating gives CATSSGGRPYEQYF.

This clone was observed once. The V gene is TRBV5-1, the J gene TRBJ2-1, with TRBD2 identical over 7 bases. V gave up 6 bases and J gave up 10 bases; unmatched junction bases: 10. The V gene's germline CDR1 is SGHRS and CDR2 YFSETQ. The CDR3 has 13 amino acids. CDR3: CASTPAGVGEQFF. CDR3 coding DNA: TGCGCCAGCACCCCGGCGGGGGTTGGAGAGCAGTTCTTC.

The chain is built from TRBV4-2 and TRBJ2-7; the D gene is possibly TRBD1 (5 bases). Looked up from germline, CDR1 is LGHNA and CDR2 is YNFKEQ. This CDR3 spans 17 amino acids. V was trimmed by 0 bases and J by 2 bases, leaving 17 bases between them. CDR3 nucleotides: TGTGCCAGCAGCCAAGATCAAGCAGGGCGCCTCCCCTACGAGCAGTACTTC. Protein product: CASSQDQAGRLPYEQYF.